Sequencing of this T cell receptor beta chain was carried out in a study of blood T cell repertoires in COVID-19. Study details: T cells, B-cell-depleted T cells, or PBMCs provided the cDNA or gDNA that served as material.

This CDR3 has 16 amino acids. From germline, CDR1 is MGHRA and CDR2 YSYEKL. Trimming removed 1 base from V and 11 bases from J; junction bases left unmatched: 12. Assay used: immunoSEQ multiplex PCR; TCRdb lists only in-frame clones, some missing. The sample lists 200,000 to 250,000 clones; around nine tenths were seen once. The specimen sequenced was peripheral blood. The rearrangement links TRBV4-1 to TRBJ2-1; TRBD2 aligns across 9 bases. The sequence was obtained from a man aged 55 to 70 who had recovered from COVID-19. The CDR3 nucleotides read TGCGCCAGCAGCCAAGTACGGGCTAGCGGGATTAGGCAGCAGTTCTTC. Translated, it gives CASSQVRASGIRQQFF.